A single sample is the source of the 23 T cell receptor beta chains below, sequenced in a study of identical twins. Via MiXCR, TCRdb re-called the 5' RACE reads, giving one row per CDR3 protein. The data contain a few hundred thousand distinct CDR3 sequences, about 8.9% of them singletons. The same specimen was also included in a second study, on yellow fever vaccine responses in identical twins.

Sequencing used memory (CD45RO+) T cells sorted from blood. The receptors originated from a woman between 18 and 29 years old in good health.

This clonotype turned up a few times. This chain uses TRBV9 with TRBJ2-3; 9 positions agree with TRBD2. CDR3 size: 17 residues. Germline CDR1 is SGDLS and CDR2 is YYNGEE. Trimming removed 3 bases from V and 0 bases from J; junction bases left unmatched: 8. The CDR3 here is CASSGGTSRYSTDTQYF. Written as DNA, the CDR3 is TGTGCCAGCAGCGGCGGGACTAGCAGATATAGCACAGATACGCAGTATTTT.

This clonotype appeared many times. The chain combines TRBV12-3 or TRBV12-4 with TRBJ2-4, with D uncertain. The CDR3 is made up of 16 amino acids. V was clipped by 3 bases and J by 0 bases, with 12 bases between them. The CDR3 DNA sequence: TGTGCCAGCAGTTTTTTCGACCCCGTAGCCAAAAACATTCAGTACTTC. It is translated as CASSFFDPVAKNIQYF.

This chain uses TRBV7-6 with TRBJ2-2, with D perhaps TRBD1 or TRBD2 (5 bases each). The germline V gene encodes CDR1 SGHVS and CDR2 FNYEAQ. V gave up 5 bases and J gave up 3 bases, with 13 bases separating them. The CDR3 consists of 15 residues. The CDR3 loop reads CASSPGPPDTGELFF. CDR3 in DNA: TGTGCCAGCAGCCCGGGACCTCCGGACACCGGGGAGCTGTTTTTT. Variable domain in full (rest from reference TRBV7-6 and TRBJ2-2): GAGVSQSPRYKVTKRGQDVALRCDPISGHVSLYWYRQALGQGPEFLTYFNYEAQQDKSGLPNDRFSAERPEGSISTLTIQRTEQRDSAMYRCASSPGPPDTGELFFGEGSRLTVL.

This clonotype was detected many times. This chain joins TRBV12-3 or TRBV12-4 and TRBJ2-1; 8 bases align to TRBD2. The CDR3 loop spans 14 amino acids. With V trimmed by 6 bases and J by 9 bases, 10 bases remained unmatched. Here the CDR3 DNA reads TGTGCCAGCAGGAAAGCGGGAGCAGGTGGTGAGCAGTTCTTC. Translating gives CASRKAGAGGEQFF.

In this sample, this clonotype turned up many times. The rearrangement uses TRBV12-3 or TRBV12-4 and TRBJ1-6, with a tentative D call TRBD1 (6 bases). V was pared by 5 bases and J by 5 bases, with 10 bases between. The CDR3 length is 14 residues. DNA of the CDR3: TGTGCCAGCAGTCGGGGACAAGATAATTCACCCCTCCACTTT. This encodes CASSRGQDNSPLHF.

This clonotype has only a few counts. The chain is built from TRBV3-1 and TRBJ1-1; D call uncertain. Germline-derived CDR1 and CDR2 are LGHDT and YNNKEL (reference sequence). The CDR3 sequence is 14 residues long. Trimming removed 5 bases at V and 0 bases at J, with 10 bases between. The CDR3 DNA follows: TGTGCCAGCAGCGCAACACCGATGAACACTGAAGCTTTCTTT. Residues: CASSATPMNTEAFF.

This clonotype was counted only a few times. The chain couples TRBV10-3 to TRBJ2-7; TRBD2 is a possible D gene (7 bases). From germline, CDR1 is ENHRY and CDR2 SYGVKD. This CDR3 is built from 18 residues. The V end lost 0 bases, the J end lost 0 bases, and 18 bases lay between the germline ends. The CDR3 protein is CAISESKGGGSHSYEQYF. CDR3 DNA sequence: TGTGCCATCAGTGAGTCGAAGGGGGGAGGGTCCCACTCCTACGAGCAGTACTTC.

In its sample, this clonotype was seen a few times. The chain combines TRBV5-1 with TRBJ2-1; D is possibly TRBD2 (5 bases). CDR3 size: 15 residues. V was clipped by 3 bases and J by 5 bases, with 15 bases between them. Germline V gene sequence: CDR1 SGHRS, CDR2 YFSETQ. CDR3 protein: CASSWYTRADNEQFF. The CDR3 DNA reads TGCGCCAGCAGCTGGTACACGCGGGCCGACAATGAGCAGTTCTTC.

The chain is built from TRBV19 and TRBJ2-2; D is possibly TRBD2 (6 bases). CDR1 LNHDA and CDR2 SQIVND come from the germline V gene (reference sequence). The CDR3 contains 13 residues. Trimming stripped 0 bases from V and 8 bases from J, with 7 bases between. The CDR3, as DNA: TGTGCCAGTAGTATAGAAGGGAGGGGGGAGCTGTTTTTT. Residues: CASSIEGRGELFF.

Only a few counts were recorded for this clonotype. The chain has TRBV10-3 and TRBJ2-7, with 7 positions matching TRBD2. V shed 8 bases, J shed 0 bases, and the junction held 10 bases outside the gene matches. This CDR3 has 15 amino acids. The germline V gene encodes CDR1 ENHRY and CDR2 SYGVKD. CDR3 loop: CAIALGGGSSYEQYV. The CDR3 coding sequence is TGTGCCATCGCCCTGGGGGGGGGTAGCTCCTACGAGCAGTACGTC.

The gene calls are TRBV7-6 and TRBJ1-1, with TRBD1 as a possible D gene (5 bases). CDR3 length equals 10 residues. The germline CDR1 and CDR2 sequences are SGHVS and FNYEAQ. The CDR3 DNA reads as TGTACAGGCGGGAGCACTGAAGCTTTCTTT. This translates into CTGGSTEAFF.

This clonotype was observed a handful of times. V gene TRBV20-1 combines with J gene TRBJ2-1, with 7 bases aligning to TRBD2. The CDR3 is made up of 15 amino acids. V trimming: 5 bases; J trimming: 0 bases; junction bases outside the gene matches: 7. Germline V gene data show CDR1 as DFQATT and CDR2 as SNEGSKA (reference sequence). CDR3 nucleotide sequence: TGCAGTGCTGACGGGGGGTCGACCTCCTACAATGAGCAGTTCTTC. It translates to CSADGGSTSYNEQFF.

This clonotype was counted between two and nine times. The chain employs TRBV7-9 and TRBJ2-5; 9 positions match TRBD1. The CDR3 has 14 residues. From germline, CDR1 is SEHNR and CDR2 FQNEAQ (reference sequence). Unmatched junction bases numbered 5, after V lost 4 bases and J lost 5 bases. In DNA form, the CDR3 reads TGTGCCAGCAGCTGGAGACAGGGGGATGAGACCCAGTACTTC. Amino acids: CASSWRQGDETQYF.

The rearrangement joins TRBV20-1 to TRBJ1-1; D remains unclear. CDR1 and CDR2 from the germline V gene are DFQATT and SNEGSKA (reference sequence). Trimming took off 6 bases at V and 1 base at J, with 12 bases between the two ends. The CDR3 spans 13 residues. CDR3 amino acids: CSATGPRNTEAFF. CDR3 in DNA: TGCAGTGCCACTGGACCGCGGAACACTGAAGCTTTCTTT.

This clonotype was counted many times. V and J are TRBV5-1 and TRBJ2-1; 12 bases match TRBD2. J gave up 7 bases and V 2 bases, and 13 bases lay outside the gene matches. The CDR3 sequence is 18 residues long. Germline CDR1 reads SGHRS; CDR2 reads YFSETQ. Written as DNA, the CDR3 is TGCGCCAGCAGCTTCGGCCTGGGGACTAGCGGGCTAGCAAATGAGCAGTTCTTC. Its translation: CASSFGLGTSGLANEQFF.

This clonotype was found many times. The rearrangement links TRBV4-1 to TRBJ1-4; 9 bases agree with TRBD1. J gave up 6 bases and V 5 bases, and 1 base lay outside the gene matches. CDR3 length: 13 residues. CDR1 MGHRA and CDR2 YSYEKL come from the germline V gene. CDR3 sequence: CASSGTGYEKLFF. The CDR3, as DNA: TGCGCCAGCAGCGGGACAGGGTATGAAAAACTGTTTTTT.

This clonotype was counted many times. The gene calls are TRBV6-1 and TRBJ2-1; D might be TRBD1 (6 bases). Germline CDR1 and CDR2: MNHNS and SASEGT. V was trimmed by 5 bases and J by 5 bases, leaving 16 bases between them. This CDR3 spans 15 amino acids. The DNA of the CDR3 is TGTGCCAGCAGTCCCCCGGGACATCGGAACAATGAGCAGTTCTTC. It specifies CASSPPGHRNNEQFF.

The table lists this clonotype with many counts. The chain links TRBV6-6 to TRBJ2-7; weak D call: TRBD1 (6 bases). V lost 6 bases and J lost 3, with 9 bases in between. The CDR3 length is 12 residues. CDR1 and CDR2 from the germline V gene are MNHNY and SVGAGI (reference sequence). As DNA, the CDR3 is TGTGCCAGCAGCTCCAGGGGCTACGAGCAGTACGTC. Translating gives CASSSRGYEQYV.

This clonotype was seen at least ten times. V is TRBV7-9 and J is TRBJ1-1; D gene unclear. V lost 5 bases to trimming and J lost 4 bases, with 11 bases between them. From germline, CDR1 is SEHNR and CDR2 FQNEAQ (reference sequence). The CDR3 runs to 13 residues. The CDR3, as DNA: TGTGCCAGCAGCGACGAGCCGGTCACTGAAGCTTTCTTT. Residues: CASSDEPVTEAFF.

The chain recombines TRBV14 with TRBJ2-1; D is unclear. The V gene's germline CDR1 is SGHDN and CDR2 FVKESK. The V gene lost 4 bases and the J gene lost 6 bases, with 13 bases spanning the gap. CDR3 length equals 14 residues. The DNA of the CDR3 is TGTGCCAGCAGCCCCCGTCTGCTAACCAATGAGCAGTTCTTC. Translating gives CASSPRLLTNEQFF.

This clonotype was counted ten times or more. V is TRBV15 and J is TRBJ2-3; 9 positions match TRBD2. Unmatched junction bases numbered 8, after V lost 0 bases and J lost 13 bases. Germline V gives CDR1 LNHNV, CDR2 YYDKDF (reference sequence). CDR3 length equals 14 residues. The CDR3: CATSRDISGGGEYF. CDR3 nucleotides: TGTGCCACCAGCAGAGATATTAGCGGGGGTGGGGAGTATTTT.

The chain combines TRBV21-1 with TRBJ2-2; the DNA was not compared with TRBD1, the D call given in the table. TRBV21-1 is tagged as a pseudogene. The CDR3 is 16 residues long. The CDR3 DNA sequence: TGTGCCAGCATCTCAGGGACAGGACTATTCACCGGGGAGCTGTTTTTT. Translation: CASISGTGLFTGELFF.

The chain recombines TRBV12-3 or TRBV12-4 with TRBJ2-5; maybe TRBD1 (6 bases). V was clipped by 9 bases and J by 0 bases, with 17 bases between them. The CDR3 length is 15 residues. This CDR3 reads CASRSGTPYQETQYF. CDR3 sequence (DNA): TGTGCCAGTCGATCCGGGACACCGTACCAAGAGACCCAGTACTTC.